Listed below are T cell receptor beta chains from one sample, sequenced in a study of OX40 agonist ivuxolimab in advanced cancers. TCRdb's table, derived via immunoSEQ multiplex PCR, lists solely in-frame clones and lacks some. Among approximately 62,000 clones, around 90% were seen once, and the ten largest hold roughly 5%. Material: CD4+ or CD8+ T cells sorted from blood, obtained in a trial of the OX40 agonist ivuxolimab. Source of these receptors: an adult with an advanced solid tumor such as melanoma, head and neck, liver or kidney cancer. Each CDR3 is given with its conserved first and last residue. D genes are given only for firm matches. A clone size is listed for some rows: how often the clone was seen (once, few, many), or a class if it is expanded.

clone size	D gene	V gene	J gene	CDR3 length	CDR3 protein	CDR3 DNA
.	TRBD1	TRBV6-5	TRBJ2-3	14	CASSWDRGTDTQYF	TGTGCCAGCAGCTGGGACAGGGGGACAGATACGCAGTATTTT
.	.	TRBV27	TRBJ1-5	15	CASRPDSYTNQPQHF	TGTGCCAGCAGGCCTGACAGCTACACCAATCAGCCCCAGCATTTT
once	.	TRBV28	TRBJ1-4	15	CASSSSRVGNEKLFF	TGTGCCAGCAGTTCATCTCGCGTGGGAAATGAAAAACTGTTTTTT
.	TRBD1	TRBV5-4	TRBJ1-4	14	CASSKQGADEKLFF	TGTGCCAGCAGCAAACAGGGGGCGGATGAAAAACTGTTTTTT
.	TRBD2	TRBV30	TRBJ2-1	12	CAWSPSSGKGIF	TGTGCCTGGAGTCCCTCAAGCGGGAAAGGGATCTTC
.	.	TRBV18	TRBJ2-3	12	CASSPGADTQYF	TGTGCCAGCTCACCAGGGGCAGATACGCAGTATTTT
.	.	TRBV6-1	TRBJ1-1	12	CASSSIGNQAFF	TGTGCCAGCAGTTCGATAGGGAATCAAGCTTTCTTT
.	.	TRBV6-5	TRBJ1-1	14	CASSYSSFNTEAFF	TGTGCCAGCAGTTACTCGAGCTTCAACACTGAAGCTTTCTTT
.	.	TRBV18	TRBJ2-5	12	CASSSSEKTQYF	TGTGCCAGCTCATCAAGCGAGAAGACCCAGTACTTC
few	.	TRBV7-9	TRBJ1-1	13	CASSRLLNTEAFF	TGTGCCAGCAGTCGACTTTTAAACACTGAAGCTTTCTTT
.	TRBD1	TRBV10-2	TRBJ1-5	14	CASSRGQGNQPQHF	TGCGCCAGCAGTAGGGGACAGGGGAATCAGCCCCAGCATTTT
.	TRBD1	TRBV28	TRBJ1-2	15	CASSSGGTGDYGYTF	TGTGCCAGCAGTTCGGGGGGGACAGGGGACTATGGCTACACCTTC
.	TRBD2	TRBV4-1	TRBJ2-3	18	CASSQGSSGGAGTDTQYF	TGCGCCAGCAGCCAGGGAAGCAGCGGGGGGGCAGGCACAGATACGCAGTATTTT
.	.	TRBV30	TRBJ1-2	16	CAWSPPGVKSRYGYTF	TGTGCCTGGAGTCCGCCCGGGGTCAAAAGTCGCTATGGCTACACCTTC
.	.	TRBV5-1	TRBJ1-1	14	CASSFAPGNTEAFF	TGCGCCAGCAGCTTCGCCCCGGGGAACACTGAAGCTTTCTTT
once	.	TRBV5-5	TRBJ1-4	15	CASSLVGPTNEKLFF	TGTGCCAGCAGCTTGGTTGGACCAACTAATGAAAAACTGTTTTTT
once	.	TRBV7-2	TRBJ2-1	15	CASSEEAGSDNEQFF	TGTGCCAGCAGCGAAGAGGCAGGGTCGGACAATGAGCAGTTCTTC
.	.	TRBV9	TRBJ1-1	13	CASSVLENTEAFF	TGTGCCAGCAGCGTACTAGAGAACACTGAAGCTTTCTTT
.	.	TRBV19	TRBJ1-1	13	CASSKDGRTEAFF	TGTGCCAGTAGTAAGGACGGAAGGACTGAAGCTTTCTTT
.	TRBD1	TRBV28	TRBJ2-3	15	CASSLPKGARDTQYF	TGTGCCAGCAGTTTACCCAAGGGGGCCCGAGATACGCAGTATTTT
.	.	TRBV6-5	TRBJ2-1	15	CATLFSTAGYNEQFF	TGTGCCACCCTCTTTTCAACCGCAGGCTACAATGAGCAGTTCTTC
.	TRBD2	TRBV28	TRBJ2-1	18	CASSLSAGGKRFHNEQFF	TGTGCCAGCAGTTTGTCCGCCGGGGGGAAAAGGTTCCACAATGAGCAGTTCTTC
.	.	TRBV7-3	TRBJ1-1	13	CASSPHGGTEAFF	TGTGCCAGCAGCCCCCACGGGGGGACTGAAGCTTTCTTT
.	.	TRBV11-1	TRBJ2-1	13	CASSFVVYNEQFF	TGTGCCAGCAGCTTCGTGGTTTACAATGAGCAGTTCTTC
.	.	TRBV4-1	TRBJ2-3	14	CASSPRTVTDTQYF	TGCGCCAGCAGCCCGCGGACTGTAACAGATACGCAGTATTTT
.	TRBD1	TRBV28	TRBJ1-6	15	CAAGGLNYYNSPLHF	TGTGCTGCAGGGGGTCTTAACTACTATAATTCACCCCTCCACTTT
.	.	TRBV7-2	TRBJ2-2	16	CASSLPQGWDTGELFF	TGTGCCAGCAGCTTACCGCAGGGTTGGGACACCGGGGAGCTGTTTTTT
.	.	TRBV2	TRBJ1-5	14	CASSEQGGTQPQHF	TGTGCCAGCAGTGAACAGGGAGGGACCCAGCCCCAGCATTTT
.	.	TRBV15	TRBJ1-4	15	CATYSATEPNEKLFF	TGTGCCACCTACTCAGCGACAGAGCCTAATGAAAAACTGTTTTTT
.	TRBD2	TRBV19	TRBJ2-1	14	CARGPSGGRNEQFF	TGTGCCAGGGGTCCTAGCGGGGGGAGGAATGAGCAGTTCTTC